The 25 T cell receptor beta chains reported below all come from one sample, sequenced in a study of T cell repertoires in cytomegalovirus infection. The antigens these receptors bind are not known. One entry per CDR3 protein results from TCRdb running MiXCR on the reads. The profile shows around 340,000 distinct CDR3 sequences, almost 30% of them singletons. Sequenced material: cultured PBMCs, taken from culture after CMV antigen stimulation. These receptors all come from a human donor in good health (CMV status not recorded). Some clones in this sample may be carry-over from other donors' samples.

This clonotype was found a few times. The V gene is TRBV7-3, the J gene TRBJ2-1; TRBD1 matches 7 bases. This CDR3 has 16 amino acids. V shed 0 bases, J shed 7 bases, and the junction held 9 bases outside the gene matches. Per germline, CDR1 SGHTA and CDR2 FQGTGA. The CDR3 DNA reads TGTGCCAGCAGCTTAACCGGGACAGCAGGCGGTAATGAGCAGTTCTTC. Residues: CASSLTGTAGGNEQFF.

The chain combines TRBV18 with TRBJ2-7; a possible D gene is TRBD1 (5 bases). This CDR3 contains 14 residues. Trimming left V 4 bases short and J 2 bases short, with 12 bases between. Germline V gene lookup returns CDR1 KGHSH and CDR2 LQKENI. The CDR3 sequence is CASSLGAATYEQYF. In nucleotides, the CDR3 is TGTGCCAGCTCACTTGGGGCAGCAACCTACGAGCAGTACTTC.

The sample holds a few counts of this clonotype. The V call is TRBV11-2, the J call TRBJ2-2; either TRBD1 or TRBD2 may fit D (5 bases each). V was shortened by 5 bases and J by 6 bases, with 10 bases between the two germline ends. The CDR3 loop spans 13 amino acids. Germline CDR1 reads SGHAT; CDR2 reads FQNNGV. DNA for the CDR3: TGTGCCAGCAGCGAGGGGATATCCGGGGAGCTGTTTTTT. It yields the protein CASSEGISGELFF.

This clonotype was seen a single time. The chain carries TRBV20-1 and TRBJ1-1; perhaps TRBD1 as D (5 bases). The CDR3 sequence is 14 residues long. Trimming took off 6 bases at V and 5 bases at J, with 19 bases between the two ends. The germline V gene encodes CDR1 DFQATT and CDR2 SNEGSKA (reference sequence). The CDR3 loop reads CSARASGLETEAFF. The CDR3 DNA follows: TGCAGTGCCCGAGCCTCGGGGCTGGAAACTGAAGCTTTCTTT.

This clonotype was counted between two and nine times. The chain links TRBV12-3 or TRBV12-4 to TRBJ2-1; TRBD2 agrees at 9 bases. Trimming removed 6 bases from V and 7 bases from J; junction bases left unmatched: 10. The CDR3 runs to 15 residues. DNA for the CDR3: TGTGCCAGCAGGCGGGTAGCGGGAGACGAGAATGAGCAGTTCTTC. Its protein is CASRRVAGDENEQFF.

The table lists this clonotype with a few counts. The chain combines TRBV7-9 with TRBJ2-2; D is ambiguous. Trimming took off 5 bases at V and 8 bases at J, with 12 bases between the two ends. The CDR3 is made up of 13 amino acids. The germline V gene encodes CDR1 SEHNR and CDR2 FQNEAQ (reference sequence). This CDR3 is CASSTDGFGELFF. CDR3 bases: TGTGCCAGCAGCACCGACGGTTTTGGGGAGCTGTTTTTT.

The rearrangement uses TRBV27 and TRBJ1-6, with 7 bases that match TRBD1. V shed 3 bases, J shed 8 bases, and the junction held 13 bases outside the gene matches. The CDR3 runs to 17 residues. Germline V gives CDR1 MNHEY, CDR2 SMNVEV (reference sequence). CDR3 residues: CASSLVLAGGEHSPLHF. DNA of the CDR3: TGTGCCAGCAGTTTGGTTCTTGCAGGGGGGGAGCATTCACCCCTCCACTTT.

This clonotype was counted ten times or more. The rearrangement links TRBV6-5 to TRBJ1-1; D not certain. The CDR3 has 13 amino acids. CDR1 and CDR2 (germline): MNHEY, SVGAGI. V gave up 6 bases and J gave up 0 bases, with 8 bases separating them. CDR3 in DNA: TGTGCCAGCAGCTGGACGGTGAACACTGAAGCTTTCTTT. This sequence encodes CASSWTVNTEAFF.

V and J are TRBV19 and TRBJ2-5; 15 bases agree with TRBD2. CDR3 size: 14 residues. Germline V gives CDR1 LNHDA, CDR2 SQIVND (reference sequence). The CDR3 DNA reads as TGTGCTTCGGGACTAGCGGGAGGACAAGAGACCCAGTACTTC. This codes for CASGLAGGQETQYF. Complete variable domain (other parts from reference TRBV19 and TRBJ2-5): DGGITQSPKYLFRKEGQNVTLSCEQNLNHDAMYWYRQDPGQGLRLIYYSQIVNDFQKGDIAEGYSVSREKKESFPLTVTSAQKNPTAFYLCASGLAGGQETQYFGPGTRLLVL.

There are a few counts of this clonotype. Germline is not matched at one junction end, which may reflect a read error. The chain combines TRBV10-3 with TRBJ2-1, with 10 bases lining up with TRBD2. CDR1 is ENHRY, CDR2 SYGVKD, per germline. CDR3 length: 15 residues. CDR3 nucleotide sequence: TGTGCCACCAGTTTAGCGGGAGGAGGAGTTAATGAGCAGTTCTTC. Translated: CATSLAGGGVNEQFF.

This clonotype was found a few times. The V gene is TRBV7-9, the J gene TRBJ1-6, with 7 bases matching TRBD1. The CDR3 has 15 residues. Germline CDR1 reads SEHNR; CDR2 reads FQNEAQ (reference sequence). Trimming removed 5 bases from V and 9 bases from J; junction bases left unmatched: 10. The CDR3 DNA sequence: TGTGCCAGCAGCATCTCAGGGGGTGGAGGTTCACCCCTCCACTTT. Its translation is CASSISGGGGSPLHF.

J is TRBJ1-3 and V is TRBV7-6; D is unclear. Germline CDR1 reads SGHVS; CDR2 reads FNYEAQ. V was clipped by 2 bases and J by 0 bases, with 5 bases between them. This CDR3 region has 14 residues. The CDR3 nucleotides are TGTGCCAGCAGCTTAATAGGCTCTGGAAACACCATATATTTT. Translated: CASSLIGSGNTIYF.

The chain combines TRBV29-1 with TRBJ1-1; TRBD1 aligns across 7 bases. There are 12 residues in the CDR3. Germline V gives CDR1 SQVTM, CDR2 ANQGSEA. Trimming cost V 7 bases and J 0 bases; bases outside gene matches: 2. The CDR3 DNA is TGCAGCGGAGGGACAGTGAACACTGAAGCTTTCTTT. It specifies CSGGTVNTEAFF.

Remarks on this clonotype: The final CDR3 position lacks the conserved phenylalanine or tryptophan, pointing to a likely read error. The J gene is TRBJ2-5, the V gene TRBV7-9; D not resolved. The V gene's germline CDR1 is SEHNR and CDR2 FQNEAQ (reference sequence). Trimming pared 5 bases from V and 4 bases from J, leaving 11 bases between. There are 13 residues in the CDR3. The CDR3 region is CASSPPGGETQYY. For the CDR3, the DNA is TGTGCCAGCAGCCCCCCGGGCGGAGAGACCCAGTACTAC.

This clonotype was counted ten times or more. The V and J genes are TRBV12-3 or TRBV12-4 and TRBJ2-7; D is unresolved. The V end lost 8 bases, the J end lost 4 bases, and 18 bases lay between the germline ends. This CDR3 contains 14 residues. Here the CDR3 DNA reads TGTGCCAGCTCCTCCGGGTGGGGAAATTACGAGCAGTACTTC. Amino acid sequence: CASSSGWGNYEQYF.

This rearrangement joins TRBV12-3 or TRBV12-4 to TRBJ2-2; the D is unclear. V shed 9 bases and J shed 7 bases, with 6 bases lying between them. CDR3 length: 10 amino acids. The DNA of the CDR3 is TGTGCCAGTTTTTTCGGGGAGCTGTTTTTT. Translated: CASFFGELFF.

Only a few counts were recorded for this clonotype. The genes are TRBV29-1 and TRBJ2-5, with 12 bases lining up with TRBD2. J was trimmed by 0 bases and V by 7 bases; bases with no gene match: 6. CDR3 size: 15 residues. Germline V lookup: CDR1 SQVTM, CDR2 ANQGSEA. The CDR3 DNA sequence: TGCAGCGCAAGACTAGCGGGAGACTACCAAGAGACCCAGTACTTC. Translated, it gives CSARLAGDYQETQYF.

There are a few counts of this clonotype. The chain recombines TRBV11-2 with TRBJ1-1, with 10 bases lining up with TRBD1. The CDR3 is made up of 16 amino acids. V trimming: 3 bases; J trimming: 5 bases; junction bases outside the gene matches: 9. From germline, CDR1 is SGHAT and CDR2 FQNNGV. CDR3 loop: CASSFSGQGWGTEAFF. For the CDR3, the DNA is TGTGCCAGCAGCTTTTCGGGACAGGGGTGGGGAACTGAAGCTTTCTTT. The variable domain in full, completed from reference TRBV11-2 and TRBJ1-1, reads EAGVAQSPRYKIIEKRQSVAFWCNPISGHATLYWYQQILGQGPKLLIQFQNNGVVDDSQLPKDRFSAERLKGVDSTLKIQPAKLEDSAVYLCASSFSGQGWGTEAFFGQGTRLTVV.

This clonotype showed up just a few times. This chain links TRBV12-3 or TRBV12-4 with TRBJ1-2, with D possibly matching TRBD1 (6 bases). This CDR3 spans 11 amino acids. Between the trimmed V and J ends, which lost 6 bases and 14 bases, there was a span of 16 bases. Here the CDR3 reads CASSPLVQGTF. The CDR3 bases are TGTGCCAGCAGCCCCCTGGTGCAGGGGACCTTC.

The chain employs TRBV7-2 and TRBJ1-5, with a possible D match to TRBD1 (5 bases). The V end lost 1 base, the J end lost 6 bases, and 16 bases lay between the germline ends. The CDR3 is 16 residues long. Germline V gene sequence: CDR1 SGHTA, CDR2 FQGNSA. As DNA, the CDR3 is TGTGCCAGCAGCTTAGGATTAAGGGGATCGGGTCAGCCCCAGCATTTT. It specifies CASSLGLRGSGQPQHF.

This clonotype has only a few counts. Here the CDR3 reads CASSWTGVENEKLFF. The CDR3 coding sequence is TGTGCCAGCAGCTGGACAGGGGTAGAGAATGAAAAACTGTTTTTT. V usage is TRBV5-6 and J usage is TRBJ1-4; 9 nucleotides agree with TRBD1. CDR3 length: 15 residues. The V gene end was trimmed by 3 bases and the J gene end by 5 bases; junction bases not matched to a gene: 5. Germline CDR1 reads SGHDT; CDR2 reads YYEEEE.

In its sample, this clonotype was seen many times. The chain carries TRBV11-2 and TRBJ2-1; TRBD2 agrees at 7 bases. The CDR3 is 11 amino acids. V lost 6 bases to trimming and J lost 9 bases; unmatched junction nucleotides: 2. Germline loops: CDR1 SGHAT, CDR2 FQNNGV. The CDR3 DNA sequence: TGTGCCAGCAGGTCGGGAGGTGAGCAGTTCTTC. Translating gives CASRSGGEQFF.

This clonotype was seen a few times. The genes are TRBV12-3 or TRBV12-4 and TRBJ1-2; D is uncertain. The V gene lost 6 bases and the J gene lost 8 bases, with 19 bases spanning the gap. CDR3 size: 14 residues. The CDR3 is CASSPLSRREGYTF. The CDR3 nucleotides are TGTGCCAGCAGCCCCCTTTCGCGGAGGGAAGGCTACACCTTC.

V and J are TRBV15 and TRBJ2-7; no clear D. The V end lost 7 bases, the J end lost 4 bases, and 2 bases lay between the germline ends. This CDR3 is built from 9 residues. The V gene's germline CDR1 is LNHNV and CDR2 YYDKDF (reference sequence). Here the CDR3 DNA reads TGTGCCACCAATTACGAGCAGTACTTC. It translates to CATNYEQYF.

This chain joins TRBV7-8 and TRBJ2-3, with 8 bases identical to TRBD1. The V gene's germline CDR1 is SGHVS and CDR2 FQNEAQ. This CDR3 has 14 residues. J was trimmed by 6 bases and V by 7 bases; bases with no gene match: 9. The DNA of the CDR3 is TGTGCCAGCACCCCCGGGAGACAGGGGGATACGCAGTATTTT. Its protein is CASTPGRQGDTQYF.